These T cell receptor beta chains were read from a single sample in a study of cytomegalovirus exposure and HLA in healthy donors. Data came from immunoSEQ multiplex PCR; TCRdb stores just in-frame clones and leaves some out. The sample records about 150,000 clones, roughly 81% being singletons. What was sequenced was PBMCs. All receptors come from a woman between 18 and 29 years old in good health and CMV-seronegative. Both conserved end residues are part of each CDR3. The D gene is left open where the match is weak. Rows give clone size only sometimes, using once, few, many, or a class for an expanded clone.

abundance: -
v_gene: TRBV7-3
len: 14
d_gene: TRBD2
j_gene: TRBJ2-1
CDR3aa: CSSSPSGAYNEQFF
CDR3nt: TGTTCCAGCAGCCCGAGCGGGGCTTACAATGAGCAGTTCTTC

abundance: -
v_gene: TRBV7-2
len: 17
d_gene: TRBD2
j_gene: TRBJ2-5
CDR3aa: CASSSRPGSGASRTQYF
CDR3nt: TGTGCCAGCAGCTCGAGGCCGGGTAGCGGGGCATCGCGGACCCAGTACTTC

abundance: -
v_gene: TRBV6-5
len: 16
d_gene: TRBD1
j_gene: TRBJ1-2
CDR3aa: CASSYFGTGGENGYTF
CDR3nt: TGTGCCAGCAGTTACTTCGGGACAGGGGGCGAAAATGGCTACACCTTC

abundance: -
v_gene: TRBV25-1
len: 12
d_gene: -
j_gene: TRBJ1-2
CDR3aa: CASSAGVYGYTF
CDR3nt: TGTGCCAGCAGTGCAGGGGTCTATGGCTACACCTTC

abundance: -
v_gene: TRBV6-1
len: 14
d_gene: -
j_gene: TRBJ2-6
CDR3aa: CASKEGAGANVLTF
CDR3nt: TGTGCCAGCAAGGAAGGGGCTGGGGCCAACGTCCTGACTTTC

abundance: once
v_gene: TRBV9
len: 14
d_gene: TRBD2
j_gene: TRBJ2-3
CDR3aa: CASSPTRGADTQYF
CDR3nt: TGTGCCAGCAGCCCCACCCGGGGGGCAGATACGCAGTATTTT

abundance: -
v_gene: TRBV7-3
len: 14
d_gene: -
j_gene: TRBJ2-7
CDR3aa: CASSLGGYSYEQYF
CDR3nt: TGTGCCAGCAGCTTAGGCGGCTATTCCTACGAGCAGTACTTC

abundance: few
v_gene: TRBV28
len: 14
d_gene: TRBD1
j_gene: TRBJ1-5
CDR3aa: CASRADRGFQPQHF
CDR3nt: TGTGCCAGCAGGGCCGACAGGGGGTTTCAGCCCCAGCATTTT

abundance: -
v_gene: TRBV7-2
len: 16
d_gene: -
j_gene: TRBJ2-2
CDR3aa: CASSLGARTNTGELFF
CDR3nt: TGTGCCAGCAGCTTAGGGGCCAGGACGAACACCGGGGAGCTGTTTTTT

abundance: once
v_gene: TRBV7-2
len: 14
d_gene: TRBD2
j_gene: TRBJ2-7
CDR3aa: CASSLQAGDYEQYF
CDR3nt: TGTGCCAGCAGCTTACAGGCGGGGGACTACGAGCAGTACTTC

abundance: -
v_gene: TRBV5-1
len: 16
d_gene: -
j_gene: TRBJ1-6
CDR3aa: CASSLGYGDYNSPLHF
CDR3nt: TGCGCCAGCAGCTTGGGCTATGGAGACTATAATTCACCCCTCCACTTT

abundance: -
v_gene: TRBV27
len: 14
d_gene: TRBD2
j_gene: TRBJ2-7
CDR3aa: CASSFGLAGYEQYF
CDR3nt: TGTGCCAGCAGTTTCGGGCTAGCGGGTTACGAGCAGTACTTC

abundance: -
v_gene: TRBV6-5
len: 16
d_gene: TRBD2
j_gene: TRBJ2-7
CDR3aa: CASSYSGSGRFYEQYF
CDR3nt: TGTGCCAGCAGTTACTCGGGTAGCGGGAGGTTCTACGAGCAGTACTTC

abundance: -
v_gene: TRBV28
len: 13
d_gene: -
j_gene: TRBJ2-7
CDR3aa: CASSSGTLWEQYF
CDR3nt: TGTGCCAGCAGTTCCGGGACACTCTGGGAGCAGTACTTC

abundance: -
v_gene: TRBV5-5
len: 13
d_gene: -
j_gene: TRBJ2-7
CDR3aa: CASSFRAGNEQYF
CDR3nt: TGTGCCAGCAGCTTCCGTGCAGGGAACGAGCAGTACTTC

abundance: -
v_gene: TRBV7-9
len: 17
d_gene: TRBD1
j_gene: TRBJ1-4
CDR3aa: CASSLGTGVRSNEKLFF
CDR3nt: TGTGCCAGCAGCTTAGGTACAGGGGTTAGGTCTAATGAAAAACTGTTTTTT

abundance: -
v_gene: TRBV6-4
len: 14
d_gene: -
j_gene: TRBJ1-1
CDR3aa: CASSEEGLSTEAFF
CDR3nt: TGTGCCAGCAGTGAGGAGGGGTTGAGCACTGAAGCTTTCTTT

abundance: -
v_gene: TRBV18
len: 14
d_gene: -
j_gene: TRBJ1-1
CDR3aa: CASSPMQGYTEAFF
CDR3nt: TGTGCCAGCTCACCAATGCAGGGATACACTGAAGCTTTCTTT

abundance: -
v_gene: TRBV28
len: 13
d_gene: -
j_gene: TRBJ1-2
CDR3aa: CASSPLANYGYTF
CDR3nt: TGTGCCAGCAGCCCCCTCGCTAACTATGGCTACACCTTC

abundance: -
v_gene: TRBV7-2
len: 13
d_gene: TRBD1
j_gene: TRBJ2-7
CDR3aa: CASSRDRGNEQYF
CDR3nt: TGTGCCAGCAGCAGGGACAGGGGAAACGAGCAGTACTTC

abundance: -
v_gene: TRBV2
len: 13
d_gene: TRBD1
j_gene: TRBJ1-4
CDR3aa: CASGDRFYEKLFF
CDR3nt: TGTGCCAGCGGGGACAGGTTTTATGAAAAACTGTTTTTT

abundance: -
v_gene: TRBV7-2
len: 18
d_gene: TRBD2
j_gene: TRBJ2-1
CDR3aa: CASSLGGSGRVSYNEQFF
CDR3nt: TGTGCCAGCAGCTTAGGCGGGAGCGGGAGGGTGTCCTACAATGAGCAGTTCTTC

abundance: -
v_gene: TRBV5-1
len: 15
d_gene: TRBD2
j_gene: TRBJ2-1
CDR3aa: CASSPTSGSGNEQFF
CDR3nt: TGCGCCAGCAGCCCGACTAGCGGGAGCGGGAATGAGCAGTTCTTC

abundance: -
v_gene: TRBV5-1
len: 13
d_gene: TRBD1
j_gene: TRBJ1-2
CDR3aa: CASSAGQGDGYTF
CDR3nt: TGCGCCAGCAGCGCGGGACAGGGGGACGGCTACACCTTC

abundance: -
v_gene: TRBV12-5
len: 11
d_gene: -
j_gene: TRBJ2-5
CDR3aa: CASSRTETQYF
CDR3nt: TGTGCTAGTTCGCGCACGGAGACCCAGTACTTC

abundance: -
v_gene: TRBV6-1
len: 14
d_gene: TRBD1
j_gene: TRBJ2-7
CDR3aa: CASILRGTDYEQYF
CDR3nt: TGTGCCAGCATCCTCAGGGGGACGGATTACGAGCAGTACTTC

abundance: -
v_gene: TRBV29-1
len: 14
d_gene: TRBD2
j_gene: TRBJ2-1
CDR3aa: CSVEWGGSYNEQFF
CDR3nt: TGCAGCGTTGAGTGGGGGGGCTCCTACAATGAGCAGTTCTTC

abundance: -
v_gene: TRBV7-3
len: 15
d_gene: -
j_gene: TRBJ2-7
CDR3aa: CASSLTSAPFVEQYF
CDR3nt: TGTGCCAGCAGCTTAACTAGCGCTCCTTTCGTCGAGCAGTACTTC

abundance: -
v_gene: TRBV30
len: 16
d_gene: -
j_gene: TRBJ2-7
CDR3aa: CAGSLRRGGASWEQYF
CDR3nt: TGTGCTGGAAGTCTTCGGAGGGGGGGCGCGTCTTGGGAGCAGTACTTC

abundance: -
v_gene: TRBV7-2
len: 13
d_gene: -
j_gene: TRBJ1-6
CDR3aa: CASSLLGPSPLHF
CDR3nt: TGTGCCAGCAGCTTATTGGGCCCATCACCCCTCCACTTT

abundance: -
v_gene: TRBV9
len: 15
d_gene: -
j_gene: TRBJ1-4
CDR3aa: CASSPRGQKDEKLFF
CDR3nt: TGTGCCAGCAGCCCCAGAGGCCAGAAGGATGAAAAACTGTTTTTT

abundance: -
v_gene: TRBV10-3
len: 15
d_gene: -
j_gene: TRBJ2-1
CDR3aa: CAIGTREAAPNEQFF
CDR3nt: TGTGCCATCGGCACACGGGAAGCCGCCCCCAATGAGCAGTTCTTC

abundance: -
v_gene: TRBV6-6
len: 14
d_gene: TRBD1
j_gene: TRBJ1-6
CDR3aa: CASSWTGGNSPLHF
CDR3nt: TGTGCCAGCAGTTGGACAGGGGGGAATTCACCCCTCCACTTT

abundance: -
v_gene: TRBV5-4
len: 16
d_gene: TRBD1
j_gene: TRBJ2-5
CDR3aa: CASSLDPGTGTETQYF
CDR3nt: TGTGCCAGCAGCTTGGATCCGGGGACAGGGACAGAGACCCAGTACTTC

abundance: -
v_gene: TRBV5-4
len: 15
d_gene: TRBD2
j_gene: TRBJ2-1
CDR3aa: CASSHRLAGSNEQFF
CDR3nt: TGTGCCAGCAGCCACCGACTAGCGGGATCAAATGAGCAGTTCTTC

abundance: -
v_gene: TRBV2
len: 12
d_gene: TRBD2
j_gene: TRBJ2-7
CDR3aa: CASRAGGSEQYF
CDR3nt: TGTGCCAGCAGAGCGGGCGGGAGCGAGCAGTACTTC

abundance: -
v_gene: TRBV7-2
len: 14
d_gene: TRBD2
j_gene: TRBJ2-1
CDR3aa: CASSPWSGGHEQFF
CDR3nt: TGTGCCAGCAGCCCCTGGAGCGGGGGCCATGAGCAGTTCTTC

abundance: -
v_gene: TRBV6-1
len: 19
d_gene: TRBD2
j_gene: TRBJ2-2
CDR3aa: CASSAQKNLIAGEHGELFF
CDR3nt: TGTGCCAGCAGTGCGCAGAAAAATTTAATAGCGGGAGAACACGGGGAGCTGTTTTTT

abundance: -
v_gene: TRBV18
len: 12
d_gene: -
j_gene: TRBJ2-5
CDR3aa: CASSPQQETQYF
CDR3nt: TGTGCCAGCTCACCTCAACAAGAGACCCAGTACTTC

abundance: -
v_gene: TRBV7-9
len: 15
d_gene: TRBD1
j_gene: TRBJ2-7
CDR3aa: CASSPMGTGSHEQYF
CDR3nt: TGTGCCAGCAGCCCCATGGGGACAGGGAGCCACGAGCAGTACTTC

abundance: few
v_gene: TRBV30
len: 14
d_gene: TRBD2
j_gene: TRBJ2-3
CDR3aa: CAWSRAGWTDTQYF
CDR3nt: TGTGCCTGGAGTCGAGCGGGATGGACAGATACGCAGTATTTT

abundance: -
v_gene: TRBV9
len: 14
d_gene: -
j_gene: TRBJ1-6
CDR3aa: CASSVGQMNSPLHF
CDR3nt: TGTGCCAGCAGCGTAGGGCAGATGAATTCACCCCTCCACTTT

abundance: -
v_gene: TRBV7-9
len: 15
d_gene: TRBD2
j_gene: TRBJ2-1
CDR3aa: CASSPPGREGNEQFF
CDR3nt: TGTGCCAGCAGCCCCCCGGGGAGGGAGGGGAATGAGCAGTTCTTC

abundance: -
v_gene: TRBV12-5
len: 16
d_gene: TRBD1
j_gene: TRBJ1-2
CDR3aa: CASGLERQGALYGYTF
CDR3nt: TGTGCTAGTGGTTTGGAAAGACAGGGGGCGCTTTACGGCTACACCTTC

abundance: -
v_gene: TRBV9
len: 16
d_gene: -
j_gene: TRBJ2-2
CDR3aa: CASSVSPGQNTGELFF
CDR3nt: TGTGCCAGCAGCGTATCCCCGGGACAGAACACCGGGGAGCTGTTTTTT

abundance: once
v_gene: TRBV7-2
len: 13
d_gene: -
j_gene: TRBJ1-3
CDR3aa: CASNEGAGNTIYF
CDR3nt: TGTGCCAGCAACGAGGGGGCTGGAAACACCATATATTTT

abundance: -
v_gene: TRBV19
len: 16
d_gene: -
j_gene: TRBJ1-5
CDR3aa: CASSISRGHDNQPQHF
CDR3nt: TGTGCCAGTAGTATAAGCAGGGGACACGACAATCAGCCCCAGCATTTT

abundance: -
v_gene: TRBV4-3
len: 15
d_gene: -
j_gene: TRBJ2-2
CDR3aa: CASSQVRRNTGELFF
CDR3nt: TGCGCCAGCAGCCAAGTCAGGCGTAACACCGGGGAGCTGTTTTTT

abundance: -
v_gene: TRBV30
len: 15
d_gene: TRBD1
j_gene: TRBJ1-2
CDR3aa: CAWRDRGEPSSGYTF
CDR3nt: TGTGCCTGGAGGGACAGGGGAGAACCCTCGTCTGGCTACACCTTC

abundance: -
v_gene: TRBV15
len: 15
d_gene: -
j_gene: TRBJ1-4
CDR3aa: CATSRGGGGNEKLFF
CDR3nt: TGTGCCACCAGCAGAGGGGGCGGGGGAAATGAAAAACTGTTTTTT

abundance: -
v_gene: TRBV7-2
len: 18
d_gene: TRBD2
j_gene: TRBJ2-3
CDR3aa: CASSLGVGLAGDTDTQYF
CDR3nt: TGTGCCAGCAGCTTAGGGGTGGGACTAGCGGGAGACACAGATACGCAGTATTTT

abundance: -
v_gene: TRBV18
len: 16
d_gene: TRBD1
j_gene: TRBJ1-4
CDR3aa: CASSPGGTGKNEKLFF
CDR3nt: TGTGCCAGCTCACCAGGTGGGACAGGGAAGAACGAAAAACTGTTTTTT